The T cell receptor (beta chain) described here comes from a study of cytomegalovirus exposure and HLA in healthy donors. The PCR was carried out with 60 Vbeta primers and 13 Jbeta primers. Clones were read by immunoSEQ multiplex PCR, and TCRdb kept only the in-frame ones, dropping some. The sample has around 130,000 clones; around 85% are singletons. The sequence came from a woman in her thirties in good health and CMV-seropositive. The sequencing input was PBMCs.

The CDR3 nucleotides read TGTGCCAGCAGCCGGGCGGGGTGGGGAAGTACTGAAGCTTTCTTT. Its protein is CASSRAGWGSTEAFF. The V gene is TRBV11-2, the J gene TRBJ1-1; D is ambiguous. Per the germline V gene, CDR1 is SGHAT and CDR2 is FQNNGV. The V and J ends lost 5 bases and 5 bases respectively, with 18 bases between them. CDR3 length: 15 residues. The whole variable domain, remainder taken from reference TRBV11-2 and TRBJ1-1, is EAGVAQSPRYKIIEKRQSVAFWCNPISGHATLYWYQQILGQGPKLLIQFQNNGVVDDSQLPKDRFSAERLKGVDSTLKIQPAKLEDSAVYLCASSRAGWGSTEAFFGQGTRLTVV.